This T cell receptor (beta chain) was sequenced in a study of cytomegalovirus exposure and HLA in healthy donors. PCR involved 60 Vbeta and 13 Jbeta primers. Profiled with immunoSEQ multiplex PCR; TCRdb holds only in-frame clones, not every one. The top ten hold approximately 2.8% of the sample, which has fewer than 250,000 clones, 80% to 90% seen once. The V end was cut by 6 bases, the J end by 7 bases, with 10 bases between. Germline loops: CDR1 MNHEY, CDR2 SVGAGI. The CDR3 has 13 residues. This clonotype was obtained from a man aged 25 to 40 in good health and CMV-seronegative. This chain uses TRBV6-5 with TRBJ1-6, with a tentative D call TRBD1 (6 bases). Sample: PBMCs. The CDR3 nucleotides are TGTGCCAGCAGATGGGGGCAGAATTCACCCCTCCACTTT. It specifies CASRWGQNSPLHF.